Listed below are T cell receptor beta chains from one sample, sequenced in a study of T-cell memory formation after mild COVID-19. TCRdb re-analysed the 5' RACE reads in MiXCR, keeping a single row per CDR3 protein. The data contain about 420,000 distinct CDR3 sequences, 20% to 30% of them singletons. The specimen was PBMCs or a T cell subset sorted from them (not recorded which). These receptors all stem from an adult woman who had mild COVID-19 (a few samples of this study predate the infection). Cell type and time point are not known. The CDR3 runs from the conserved cysteine through the conserved F or W. The D gene is left open where the match is weak. Clone size, where shown, is once, few, many, or a class for clones that have expanded.

clone size: few; J gene: TRBJ1-2; V gene: TRBV7-9; D gene: .; CDR3 protein: CASSLDRAGGYGYTF; CDR3 DNA: TGTGCCAGCAGCTTAGATAGGGCAGGCGGTTATGGCTACACCTTC
clone size: few; J gene: TRBJ2-7; V gene: TRBV4-1; D gene: TRBD1; CDR3 protein: CASSQGPGQGGTYEQYF; CDR3 DNA: TGCGCCAGCAGCCAAGGTCCGGGACAGGGTGGAACCTACGAGCAGTACTTC
clone size: few; J gene: TRBJ2-7; V gene: TRBV6-2/TRBV6-3; D gene: .; CDR3 protein: CASSYGVRTRSDEQYF; CDR3 DNA: TGTGCCAGCAGTTACGGAGTGAGAACCCGGTCGGACGAGCAGTACTTC
clone size: few; J gene: TRBJ2-1; V gene: TRBV11-2; D gene: .; CDR3 protein: CASSSDGQLGNEQFF; CDR3 DNA: TGTGCCAGCAGCTCGGATGGACAGCTGGGGAATGAGCAGTTCTTC
clone size: .; J gene: TRBJ2-3; V gene: TRBV9; D gene: TRBD2; CDR3 protein: CASSGTSGGDTQYF; CDR3 DNA: TGTGCCAGCAGTGGGACTAGCGGGGGAGATACGCAGTATTTT
clone size: .; J gene: TRBJ2-1; V gene: TRBV30; D gene: TRBD1; CDR3 protein: CAWRGRQGVYNEQFF; CDR3 DNA: TGTGCCTGGAGGGGTAGGCAGGGGGTCTACAATGAGCAGTTCTTC
clone size: .; J gene: TRBJ1-4; V gene: TRBV29-1; D gene: .; CDR3 protein: CSVQVGAAEKLFF; CDR3 DNA: TGCAGCGTGCAAGTAGGGGCGGCTGAAAAACTGTTTTTT
clone size: few; J gene: TRBJ2-1; V gene: TRBV7-8; D gene: TRBD2; CDR3 protein: CASSLVDPTGGRIRNEQFF; CDR3 DNA: TGTGCCAGCAGCTTAGTTGATCCGACGGGGGGGCGAATTAGGAATGAGCAGTTCTTC
clone size: .; J gene: TRBJ2-7; V gene: TRBV30; D gene: TRBD2; CDR3 protein: CAWSGRAGYEQYF; CDR3 DNA: TGTGCCTGGAGCGGGAGGGCCGGTTACGAGCAGTACTTC
clone size: few; J gene: TRBJ1-1; V gene: TRBV18; D gene: TRBD1; CDR3 protein: CASSPQRQGADTEAFF; CDR3 DNA: TGTGCCAGCTCACCACAACGACAGGGGGCGGACACTGAAGCTTTCTTT
clone size: few; J gene: TRBJ1-2; V gene: TRBV6-6; D gene: .; CDR3 protein: CASSSPDGRVGGYTF; CDR3 DNA: TGTGCCAGCAGTTCCCCTGACGGGAGAGTAGGTGGCTACACCTTC
clone size: .; J gene: TRBJ2-3; V gene: TRBV10-3; D gene: .; CDR3 protein: CAISESGRDTQYF; CDR3 DNA: TGTGCCATCAGTGAGTCCGGAAGGGATACGCAGTATTTT
clone size: .; J gene: TRBJ2-5; V gene: TRBV29-1; D gene: TRBD2; CDR3 protein: CSVAARLAQETQYF; CDR3 DNA: TGCAGCGTTGCAGCCAGACTAGCGCAAGAGACCCAGTACTTC
clone size: .; J gene: TRBJ2-3; V gene: TRBV7-9; D gene: .; CDR3 protein: CASRGTLAADTQYF; CDR3 DNA: TGTGCCAGCAGGGGGACCCTAGCTGCAGATACGCAGTATTTT
clone size: .; J gene: TRBJ1-1; V gene: TRBV6-5; D gene: .; CDR3 protein: CASSRPHTEAFF; CDR3 DNA: TGTGCCAGCAGTCGACCCCACACTGAAGCTTTCTTT
clone size: .; J gene: TRBJ2-3; V gene: TRBV29-1; D gene: .; CDR3 protein: CSSRPRGTDTQYF; CDR3 DNA: TGCAGCTCACGACCCCGGGGCACAGATACGCAGTATTTT
clone size: few; J gene: TRBJ1-1; V gene: TRBV4-3; D gene: .; CDR3 protein: CASSQDRKGRDEAFF; CDR3 DNA: TGCGCCAGCAGCCAAGATCGGAAGGGGCGGGACGAAGCTTTCTTT
clone size: few; J gene: TRBJ1-6; V gene: TRBV2; D gene: TRBD1; CDR3 protein: CATRGQALYNSPLHF; CDR3 DNA: TGTGCCACCAGGGGGCAGGCGCTATATAATTCACCCCTCCACTTT
clone size: many; J gene: TRBJ1-2; V gene: TRBV5-1; D gene: .; CDR3 protein: CASSLDAQGIGYTF; CDR3 DNA: TGCGCCAGCAGCTTGGATGCACAGGGAATTGGCTACACCTTC
clone size: .; J gene: TRBJ2-1; V gene: TRBV7-6; D gene: TRBD2; CDR3 protein: CASQLEVAGGNEQFF; CDR3 DNA: TGTGCCAGTCAACTTGAGGTAGCGGGGGGCAATGAGCAGTTCTTC
clone size: .; J gene: TRBJ1-2; V gene: TRBV6-1; D gene: .; CDR3 protein: CASSATGAGYTF; CDR3 DNA: TGTGCCAGCAGCGCTACAGGAGCTGGCTACACCTTC
clone size: many; J gene: TRBJ2-3; V gene: TRBV12-3/TRBV12-4; D gene: .; CDR3 protein: CASSLGGTFTDTQYF; CDR3 DNA: TGTGCCAGCAGTTTAGGAGGGACCTTCACAGATACGCAGTATTTT
clone size: .; J gene: TRBJ2-2; V gene: TRBV9; D gene: .; CDR3 protein: CASSVPGELFF; CDR3 DNA: TGTGCCAGCAGCGTCCCCGGGGAGCTGTTTTTT
clone size: .; J gene: TRBJ2-7; V gene: TRBV11-2; D gene: .; CDR3 protein: CASSSIWRNYEQYF; CDR3 DNA: TGTGCCAGCAGCTCCATCTGGCGGAACTACGAGCAGTACTTC
clone size: many; J gene: TRBJ2-5; V gene: TRBV11-1; D gene: .; CDR3 protein: CASSLAGGAETQYF; CDR3 DNA: TGTGCCAGCAGCTTAGCCGGGGGTGCGGAGACCCAGTACTTC
clone size: .; J gene: TRBJ2-1; V gene: TRBV7-8; D gene: .; CDR3 protein: CASSQGAFGATNYNEQFF; CDR3 DNA: TGTGCCAGCAGTCAAGGCGCATTCGGGGCGACTAATTACAATGAGCAGTTCTTC
clone size: few; J gene: TRBJ2-7; V gene: TRBV7-9; D gene: .; CDR3 protein: CASIRPGATWDEQYF; CDR3 DNA: TGTGCCAGCATCCGACCCGGGGCAACCTGGGACGAGCAGTACTTC
clone size: .; J gene: TRBJ2-1; V gene: TRBV5-1; D gene: .; CDR3 protein: CASSLDGNYNEQFF; CDR3 DNA: TGCGCCAGCAGCTTGGACGGGAACTACAATGAGCAGTTCTTC
clone size: .; J gene: TRBJ2-7; V gene: TRBV2; D gene: .; CDR3 protein: CASSPQVYEQYF; CDR3 DNA: TGTGCCAGCAGTCCTCAGGTATACGAGCAGTACTTC
clone size: .; J gene: TRBJ2-3; V gene: TRBV12-3/TRBV12-4; D gene: TRBD2; CDR3 protein: CASSPGLAGVPDTQYF; CDR3 DNA: TGTGCCAGCAGTCCAGGACTAGCGGGAGTCCCAGATACGCAGTATTTT
clone size: .; J gene: TRBJ2-1; V gene: TRBV7-2; D gene: TRBD2; CDR3 protein: CASSPTGAGGSEQFF; CDR3 DNA: TGTGCCAGCAGCCCTACCGGAGCGGGAGGATCCGAGCAGTTCTTC
clone size: .; J gene: TRBJ2-6; V gene: TRBV9; D gene: .; CDR3 protein: CASSVLSGANVLTF; CDR3 DNA: TGTGCCAGCAGCGTACTCTCTGGGGCCAACGTCCTGACTTTC
clone size: .; J gene: TRBJ2-7; V gene: TRBV20-1; D gene: .; CDR3 protein: CSAVILRVTPSYEQYF; CDR3 DNA: TGCAGTGCCGTCATCCTCAGAGTGACCCCTTCCTACGAGCAGTACTTC
clone size: .; J gene: TRBJ1-2; V gene: TRBV19; D gene: .; CDR3 protein: CASSMEGGFNYGYTF; CDR3 DNA: TGTGCCAGTAGTATGGAGGGCGGATTTAACTATGGCTACACCTTC
clone size: few; J gene: TRBJ1-2; V gene: TRBV20-1; D gene: .; CDR3 protein: CSASRGKDGYTF; CDR3 DNA: TGCAGTGCTAGTAGGGGGAAGGACGGCTACACCTTC
clone size: .; J gene: TRBJ1-2; V gene: TRBV25-1; D gene: TRBD1; CDR3 protein: CASSDWGQGDYGYTF; CDR3 DNA: TGTGCCAGCAGTGACTGGGGACAGGGCGACTATGGCTACACCTTC
clone size: few; J gene: TRBJ2-3; V gene: TRBV7-8; D gene: TRBD2; CDR3 protein: CASSSRAGHSTDTQYF; CDR3 DNA: TGTGCCAGCAGTTCTAGAGCGGGGCATAGCACAGATACGCAGTATTTT
clone size: .; J gene: TRBJ2-3; V gene: TRBV12-3/TRBV12-4; D gene: .; CDR3 protein: CASSSAITVIDTQYF; CDR3 DNA: TGTGCCAGCAGTTCGGCTATCACCGTCATCGATACGCAGTATTTT
clone size: .; J gene: TRBJ2-7; V gene: TRBV6-5; D gene: .; CDR3 protein: CASSYEQYYEQYF; CDR3 DNA: TGTGCCAGCAGTTATGAACAGTACTACGAGCAGTACTTC
clone size: many; J gene: TRBJ1-1; V gene: TRBV7-9; D gene: TRBD1; CDR3 protein: CASSPPFGQGANTEAFF; CDR3 DNA: TGTGCCAGCAGCCCACCCTTTGGACAGGGGGCCAACACTGAAGCTTTCTTT
clone size: .; J gene: TRBJ1-2; V gene: TRBV20-1; D gene: TRBD1; CDR3 protein: CSAREQGAYGYTF; CDR3 DNA: TGCAGTGCTAGAGAGCAGGGGGCGTATGGCTACACCTTC
clone size: many; J gene: TRBJ2-1; V gene: TRBV7-6; D gene: .; CDR3 protein: CASSPGYEQFF; CDR3 DNA: TGTGCCAGCAGCCCTGGGTATGAGCAGTTCTTC
clone size: few; J gene: TRBJ2-3; V gene: TRBV4-2; D gene: .; CDR3 protein: CASSPGEIRTDTQYF; CDR3 DNA: TGTGCCAGCAGCCCGGGGGAGATTCGCACAGATACGCAGTATTTT
clone size: many; J gene: TRBJ2-1; V gene: TRBV6-2/TRBV6-3; D gene: TRBD1; CDR3 protein: CASSLQGANEQFF; CDR3 DNA: TGTGCCAGCAGCTTACAGGGGGCCAATGAGCAGTTCTTC
clone size: .; J gene: TRBJ1-2; V gene: TRBV20-1; D gene: TRBD1; CDR3 protein: CSARGQIRGGYTF; CDR3 DNA: TGCAGTGCTAGGGGACAGATCCGAGGGGGCTACACCTTC
clone size: few; J gene: TRBJ2-3; V gene: TRBV27; D gene: .; CDR3 protein: CASSLGGSPFTDTQYF; CDR3 DNA: TGTGCCAGCAGTTTAGGGGGCTCACCCTTCACAGATACGCAGTATTTT
clone size: few; J gene: TRBJ2-1; V gene: TRBV15; D gene: .; CDR3 protein: CATLVRGDEQFF; CDR3 DNA: TGTGCCACCTTGGTAAGGGGGGATGAGCAGTTCTTC
clone size: .; J gene: TRBJ2-1; V gene: TRBV29-1; D gene: .; CDR3 protein: CSVEDYTSADNEQFF; CDR3 DNA: TGCAGCGTTGAAGATTATACTTCGGCGGACAATGAGCAGTTCTTC
clone size: few; J gene: TRBJ2-1; V gene: TRBV2; D gene: .; CDR3 protein: CASSEGGGLNEQFF; CDR3 DNA: TGTGCCAGCAGTGAAGGCGGGGGCCTCAATGAGCAGTTCTTC
clone size: .; J gene: TRBJ2-1; V gene: TRBV24-1; D gene: .; CDR3 protein: CATSGTARTEQFF; CDR3 DNA: TGTGCCACCTCCGGGACCGCCAGAACTGAGCAGTTCTTC